This is a list of T cell receptor beta chains from one sample in a study of spatial heterogeneity in lung cancer. Via MiXCR, TCRdb re-called the 5' RACE reads, giving one row per CDR3 protein. Here the sample spans approximately 9,600 distinct CDR3 sequences, 7% to 9% being singletons. Source: lung tumor tissue, taken at surgery. The receptors were sampled from a male donor with early-stage non-small cell lung cancer. The CDR3 runs from the conserved cysteine through the conserved F or W. A D gene is named only where the DNA matches it firmly. Expanded clones get a size class; other rows say once, few or many, or leave the size out.

cdr3_nt cdr3_aa d_call j_call v_call clone_size
TGCAGTGCCCCCCGACGGCAGGGGGTGAGCTCCTATAATTCACCCCTCCACTTT CSAPRRQGVSSYNSPLHF TRBD1 TRBJ1-6 TRBV20-1 many
TGTGCCAGCAGCTCGACAGGGGAAGGCTATGGCTACACCTTC CASSSTGEGYGYTF TRBD1 TRBJ1-2 TRBV7-3 NA
TGTGCCAGCAGCTTGGATCGGGACATTCAGTACTTC CASSLDRDIQYF NA TRBJ2-4 TRBV5-4 many
TGTGCCAGCACGGGACTAGCGGTCCTTGATACGCAGTATTTT CASTGLAVLDTQYF TRBD2 TRBJ2-3 TRBV12-3/TRBV12-4 many
TGTGCCAGCAGTCTGGGACTAGCGGATACCTACGAGCAGTACTTC CASSLGLADTYEQYF TRBD2 TRBJ2-7 TRBV28 many
TGCAGTTTCCGGGACAGTCGCTCACCCCTCCACTTT CSFRDSRSPLHF TRBD1 TRBJ1-6 TRBV20-1 many
TGTGCCAGCAGCCCGAGGAAGTTGGCTGGAAACACCATATATTTT CASSPRKLAGNTIYF NA TRBJ1-3 TRBV3-1 many
TGTGCCAGCAGCCGGGAATTTTATGAAAAACTGTTTTTT CASSREFYEKLFF NA TRBJ1-4 TRBV2 many
TGCGCCAGCAGCCGGGAGCGGGGTGAGCAGTTCTTC CASSRERGEQFF TRBD2 TRBJ2-1 TRBV5-1 many
TGTGCCAGCTCAGGAACCCAAGAGACCCAGTACTTC CASSGTQETQYF NA TRBJ2-5 TRBV18 NA
TGTGCCAGCAGTGGCTATGGCTACACCTTC CASSGYGYTF NA TRBJ1-2 TRBV6-2/TRBV6-3 medium-sized
TGTGCCAGCAGTGAAATAGTGAGGGCAAATCAGCCCCAGCATTTT CASSEIVRANQPQHF NA TRBJ1-5 TRBV6-1 many
TGTGCCAGCAGCGTTGACTCCTACTATGGCTACACCTTC CASSVDSYYGYTF NA TRBJ1-2 TRBV9 NA
TGTGCCAGCAGCTTGGGAGAGCAGTACTTC CASSLGEQYF NA TRBJ2-7 TRBV11-2 few
TGTGCCATCACTGCCGGCGAAGGGGCTACAGATACGCAGTATTTT CAITAGEGATDTQYF NA TRBJ2-3 TRBV10-3 many
TGTGCCAGCAGCTTAGTGTCTGGTGGGAACATGAATCAGCCCCAGCATTTT CASSLVSGGNMNQPQHF NA TRBJ1-5 TRBV7-2 many
TGCGCCAGCAGTCGCAGGGGGCGAAGAGATACGCAGTATTTT CASSRRGRRDTQYF TRBD1 TRBJ2-3 TRBV23-1 many
TGTGCCACCAGCAGAACCGGGACAGGGGATCGCCGATCCTACGAGCAGTACTTC CATSRTGTGDRRSYEQYF TRBD1 TRBJ2-7 TRBV15 NA
TGCAGTGCTAGTTCTTATGCAGGGGTGAACACCGGGGAGCTGTTTTTT CSASSYAGVNTGELFF NA TRBJ2-2 TRBV20-1 many
TGCGCCAGCAGCCAAAAGACATCCCTGAACACTGAAGCTTTCTTT CASSQKTSLNTEAFF NA TRBJ1-1 TRBV4-3 many
TGCAGCGTTGAGGGGAACCTCGGGTTTGATACGCAGTATTTT CSVEGNLGFDTQYF NA TRBJ2-3 TRBV29-1 many
TGTGCCTGGAACCCAGACAGGGCGGGTGCCCAGTACTTC CAWNPDRAGAQYF TRBD1 TRBJ2-5 TRBV30 many
TGTGCCAGCAGCTTAAGGCTTAGCGGGGGGGCGGATACGCAGTATTTT CASSLRLSGGADTQYF TRBD2 TRBJ2-3 TRBV7-2 few
TGCGCCAGCAGCGTGGACAGCCAAGAGACCCAGTACTTC CASSVDSQETQYF NA TRBJ2-5 TRBV5-1 few
TGCAGCGTTGAAAACAGGACCAACATTCAGTACTTC CSVENRTNIQYF NA TRBJ2-4 TRBV29-1 many
TGTGCCAGCAGCCCCTTGGGGTCGGGGACCGGGGAGCTGTTTTTT CASSPLGSGTGELFF NA TRBJ2-2 TRBV12-3/TRBV12-4 many
TGCAGTGCCCGACAGGGAGTGAGAAACATTCAGTACTTC CSARQGVRNIQYF TRBD1 TRBJ2-4 TRBV20-1 many
TGTGCCAGCCCCAGCGGGGTTCTCTACAATGAGCAGTTCTTC CASPSGVLYNEQFF TRBD2 TRBJ2-1 TRBV27 many
TGTGCCATCAGTGATTCTTCAGGGATGCAGCCCCAGCATTTT CAISDSSGMQPQHF NA TRBJ1-5 TRBV10-3 many
TGCGCCAGCAGCTTGGCGGCTAGCGGCACAGATACGCAGTATTTT CASSLAASGTDTQYF NA TRBJ2-3 TRBV5-1 many
TGCAGCGTTGAAGGACAGGGGGTTTCTACCGAGCAGTTCTTC CSVEGQGVSTEQFF TRBD1 TRBJ2-1 TRBV29-1 medium-sized
TGTGCCAGCAGAACAGGGGGGGAGACCCAGTACTTC CASRTGGETQYF TRBD1 TRBJ2-5 TRBV6-2/TRBV6-3 NA
TGCAGCGTTCGGACAGGGGGTGTGGAGACCCAGTACTTC CSVRTGGVETQYF TRBD1 TRBJ2-5 TRBV29-1 many
TGTGCCAGCAGCCCCGGAGAATATGGCTACACCTTC CASSPGEYGYTF NA TRBJ1-2 TRBV28 few
TGTGCCAGCAGTGAAGGGACAGCCGGAAACACCATATATTTT CASSEGTAGNTIYF NA TRBJ1-3 TRBV6-1 NA
TGTGCCAGCAGCGTCGACAGGTTCTCCTACGAGCAGTACTTC CASSVDRFSYEQYF NA TRBJ2-7 TRBV11-1 medium-sized
TGTGCCAGCAGCGTAGAACCGAGCACAGATACGCAGTATTTT CASSVEPSTDTQYF NA TRBJ2-3 TRBV9 many
TGTGCCAGCACAATTCAACAGGGGAAGAATTCACCCCTCCACTTT CASTIQQGKNSPLHF TRBD1 TRBJ1-6 TRBV25-1 NA
TGTGCCAGCAGCTTACTAACAGGGGCCGGAAACACCATATATTTT CASSLLTGAGNTIYF TRBD1 TRBJ1-3 TRBV7-2 many
TGCAGTGCTAGAGACGGCCCGGGGCAGATGAATTCACCCCTCCACTTT CSARDGPGQMNSPLHF NA TRBJ1-6 TRBV20-1 medium-sized
TGCAGTGCTAGAGATCCTCTAGCGGGGGCGTCCTCCTACAATGAGCAGTTCTTC CSARDPLAGASSYNEQFF TRBD2 TRBJ2-1 TRBV20-1 few
TGTGCCAGCAGTCGGACAGAATCTAGCACAGATACGCAGTATTTT CASSRTESSTDTQYF NA TRBJ2-3 TRBV11-2 many
TGTGCCAGCAGTTACGACAGGGGCGGGAGCACCGGGGAGCTGTTTTTT CASSYDRGGSTGELFF NA TRBJ2-2 TRBV6-5 many
TGTGCCAGCAGTACTCTACATGGGGTTGGGGCCAACGTCCTGACTTTC CASSTLHGVGANVLTF NA TRBJ2-6 TRBV6-5 medium-sized
TGTGCCAGCAGTTCGACCGCAGCCGGGGAGCAGTACTTC CASSSTAAGEQYF NA TRBJ2-7 TRBV27 many
TGCAGTGCCCAGCCCGGAGGCCAGCCCCAGCATTTT CSAQPGGQPQHF NA TRBJ1-5 TRBV20-1 many
TGTGCCAGCAGTAGGTACGAGCAGTACTTC CASSRYEQYF NA TRBJ2-7 TRBV28 many
TGTGCCAGCAGCTTAGTAGCTAGCGGGACGTACGAGCAGTACTTC CASSLVASGTYEQYF TRBD2 TRBJ2-7 TRBV11-2 large
TGTGCCAGCAGCTCTAGCGGGGGAGATGAGACCCAGTACTTC CASSSSGGDETQYF TRBD2 TRBJ2-5 TRBV7-9 few
TGCAGTGCTAGTGATAGAGGGGGCCGGGATCAGCCCCAGCATTTT CSASDRGGRDQPQHF TRBD1 TRBJ1-5 TRBV20-1 many
TGTGCCAGCTCACCGGCCAGAACTAACGAGCAGTACTTC CASSPARTNEQYF NA TRBJ2-7 TRBV18 many
TGTGCCAGTAGTCCGCGGACAGGGGTCTACAATGAGCAGTTCTTC CASSPRTGVYNEQFF TRBD1 TRBJ2-1 TRBV19 many
TGTGCCTGGAGTGGCGGAGGAACTACTACCTACGAGCAGTACTTC CAWSGGGTTTYEQYF NA TRBJ2-7 TRBV30 medium-sized
TGTGCCAGCTCGCAAGGACAGCCCCAGCATTTT CASSQGQPQHF NA TRBJ1-5 TRBV6-2/TRBV6-3 many
TGTGCCAGCAGCTTGGGACTAGGGGAAGATACGCAGTATTTT CASSLGLGEDTQYF TRBD2 TRBJ2-3 TRBV7-6 few
TGTGCCAGCAGCCAAGGACTACAACTAGCTCTCTACAATGAGCAGTTCTTC CASSQGLQLALYNEQFF NA TRBJ2-1 TRBV14 NA
TGCAGCGTGATCCTCCGGACTCCTGAGCAGTTCTTC CSVILRTPEQFF NA TRBJ2-1 TRBV29-1 medium-sized
TGCAGTGCTTCCAGCGGGAGGGGGACCGGGGAGCTGTTTTTT CSASSGRGTGELFF TRBD2 TRBJ2-2 TRBV20-1 medium-sized
TGTGCCTGGAGTGAAGGGGGCCAACAGCCCCAGCATTTT CAWSEGGQQPQHF TRBD1 TRBJ1-5 TRBV30 many